This passage covers 24 T cell receptor beta chains from one sample sequenced in a study of blood T cell repertoires in COVID-19. Here immunoSEQ multiplex PCR was the method, and the copy in TCRdb shows in-frame clones only, minus some. The data contain 150,000 to 200,000 clones, 81% of them singletons. The sequenced sample consisted of peripheral blood. The receptor set was obtained from a woman in her thirties or forties with COVID-19, enrolled during active disease.

The gene calls are TRBV28 and TRBJ2-2, with D perhaps matching TRBD1 (6 bases). Trimming shortened V by 4 bases and J by 3 bases, and 15 bases separated the two germline ends. CDR1 is MDHEN, CDR2 SYDVKM, per germline. The CDR3 covers 16 residues. In DNA form, the CDR3 reads TGTGCCAGCAGTTCCCCAGGGGCGCAGGACACCGGGGAGCTGTTTTTT. It specifies CASSSPGAQDTGELFF.

The chain has TRBV15 and TRBJ2-7; TRBD1 is a possible D gene (6 bases). Trimming took 4 bases from V and 2 from J, leaving 9 bases between them. CDR3 length equals 13 residues. CDR1 LNHNV and CDR2 YYDKDF come from the germline V gene (reference sequence). The CDR3 loop is CATSIQGTYEQYF. As DNA, the CDR3 is TGTGCCACCAGCATACAGGGTACCTACGAGCAGTACTTC.

This clone came up a few times. This chain joins TRBV5-4 and TRBJ2-7, with 7 bases aligning to TRBD1. CDR3 length: 14 amino acids. Looked up from germline, CDR1 is SGHNT and CDR2 is YYREEE (reference sequence). V shed 4 bases and J 3 bases; nucleotides not matched to a gene: 7. CDR3 loop: CASSPRQGLYEQYF. CDR3 DNA sequence: TGTGCCAGCAGCCCCAGACAGGGTCTCTACGAGCAGTACTTC.

V and J are TRBV7-9 and TRBJ2-1; TRBD2 matches 9 bases. Germline CDR1 reads SEHNR; CDR2 reads FQNEAQ (reference sequence). The CDR3 runs 15 residues. Trimming took 2 bases from V and 6 from J; bases not matched to a gene: 5. The CDR3 coding sequence is TGTGCCAGCAGCTTATCCGGGACTAGCTTCAATGAGCAGTTCTTC. The encoded protein is CASSLSGTSFNEQFF.

CDR3: CASSLLVGTGEKLFF. CDR3 nucleotides: TGTGCCAGCAGTTTATTGGTGGGGACAGGCGAAAAACTGTTTTTT. This rearrangement joins TRBV27 to TRBJ1-4; 8 bases are shared with TRBD1. The CDR3 covers 15 residues. Germline values: CDR1 MNHEY, CDR2 SMNVEV (reference sequence). The V segment lost 1 base and the J segment 8 bases; nucleotides outside the gene matches: 6.

In the case of this clone: The sample carries other DNA sequences with the same CDR3. The chain recombines TRBV3-1 (or the pseudogene TRBV3-2) with TRBJ1-2; D not resolved. Germline CDR1 reads LGHDT; CDR2 reads YNNKEL (reference sequence). The V end was cut by 4 bases, the J end by 6 bases, with 6 bases between. This CDR3 is 11 amino acids long. CDR3 residues: CASSLGDGYTF. The CDR3 DNA reads as TGTGCCAGCAGCCTCGGGGATGGCTACACCTTC.

This rearrangement joins TRBV20-1 to TRBJ2-7, with TRBD2 matching 10 bases. The CDR3 spans 16 residues. Germline V gene sequence: CDR1 DFQATT, CDR2 SNEGSKA (reference sequence). V dropped 3 bases and J dropped 5; count of bases not matched to a gene: 13. CDR3 residues: CSASGTSSGSLNEQYF. The CDR3 coding sequence is TGCAGTGCTAGTGGTACTTCTAGCGGGAGCTTGAACGAGCAGTACTTC.

This clone was detected only a few times. The chain has TRBV5-4 and TRBJ1-1; TRBD1 is a possible D gene (5 bases). The CDR3 runs to 14 residues. From germline, CDR1 is SGHNT and CDR2 YYREEE (reference sequence). The germline V and J ends were trimmed by 4 bases and 4 bases, with 14 bases remaining between them. The CDR3 DNA is TGTGCCAGCAGCGTGCAGGGAAGGGGCACTGAAGCTTTCTTT. It codes for CASSVQGRGTEAFF. Looking up the rest from reference TRBV5-4 and TRBJ1-1 gives the full variable domain: ETGVTQSPTHLIKTRGQQVTLRCSSQSGHNTVSWYQQALGQGPQFIFQYYREEENGRGNFPPRFSGLQFPNYSSELNVNALELDDSALYLCASSVQGRGTEAFFGQGTRLTVV.

The chain carries TRBV19 and TRBJ2-1; D is undetermined. Germline CDR1 is LNHDA and CDR2 is SQIVND (reference sequence). Trimming shortened V by 9 bases and J by 5 bases, and 8 bases separated the two germline ends. The CDR3 totals 11 residues. CDR3 sequence: CASTYNNEQFF. The CDR3 DNA follows: TGTGCCAGCACCTATAACAATGAGCAGTTCTTC. Full variable domain (remainder filled in from reference TRBV19 and TRBJ2-1): DGGITQSPKYLFRKEGQNVTLSCEQNLNHDAMYWYRQDPGQGLRLIYYSQIVNDFQKGDIAEGYSVSREKKESFPLTVTSAQKNPTAFYLCASTYNNEQFFGPGTRLTVL.

The chain joins TRBV29-1 to TRBJ2-5; 8 nucleotides match TRBD1. The CDR3 covers 12 residues. V shed 6 bases, J shed 1 base, and the junction held 1 base outside the gene matches. CDR1 SQVTM and CDR2 ANQGSEA come from the germline V gene. The CDR3 DNA follows: TGCAGCGTAGACAGGGGCCAAGAGACCCAGTACTTC. Translated: CSVDRGQETQYF.

This chain uses TRBV7-9 with TRBJ2-2, with D possibly being TRBD2 (6 bases). Germline V gene data show CDR1 as SEHNR and CDR2 as FQNEAQ (reference sequence). V was trimmed by 5 bases and J by 1 base, leaving 11 bases between them. The CDR3 loop spans 15 amino acids. The CDR3 bases are TGTGCCAGCAGCGGGGGACTCGGGAACACCGGGGAGCTGTTTTTT. Translation gives CASSGGLGNTGELFF.

The genes are TRBV18 and TRBJ1-4; D is undetermined. The germline CDR1 and CDR2 sequences are KGHSH and LQKENI. Trimming took off 2 bases at V and 5 bases at J, with 24 bases between the two ends. The CDR3 length is 19 residues. The CDR3 region is CASSPSSSWVPTNNEKLFF. Written as DNA, the CDR3 is TGTGCCAGCTCACCAAGTTCCTCGTGGGTACCGACAAACAATGAAAAACTGTTTTTT.

The V call is TRBV5-6, the J call TRBJ2-5; 7 bases are shared with TRBD1. The CDR3 runs 15 residues. Germline assignment: CDR1 SGHDT and CDR2 YYEEEE. Trimming took 4 bases from V and 5 from J; bases not matched to a gene: 11. CDR3 nucleotide sequence: TGTGCCAGCAGCGTAGATACAGGGGTTGGGGAGACCCAGTACTTC. Amino acids: CASSVDTGVGETQYF.

This clone was counted a few times. V usage is TRBV3-1 (or the pseudogene TRBV3-2) and J usage is TRBJ2-3; TRBD2 matches 12 bases. J lost 3 bases, V lost 1 base, and 11 bases had no gene match. The CDR3 covers 19 residues. From germline, CDR1 is LGHDT and CDR2 YNNKEL (reference sequence). The CDR3 region has the DNA TGTGCCAGCAGCCAAGGTGGTCTCCTAGCGGGGGGGCCGACAGATACGCAGTATTTT. Translated, it gives CASSQGGLLAGGPTDTQYF.

This clone was picked up one time. V is TRBV7-2 and J is TRBJ1-3; unclear D gene. The germline V gene encodes CDR1 SGHTA and CDR2 FQGNSA. This CDR3 contains 15 residues. Trimming pared 3 bases from V and 9 bases from J, leaving 18 bases between. The CDR3 bases are TGTGCCAGCAGCTTTAGTGGGCAAGCTCTTGCCACCATATATTTT. This translates into CASSFSGQALATIYF.

This chain uses TRBV6-1 with TRBJ2-1, with 7 bases aligning to TRBD1. Per germline, CDR1 MNHNS and CDR2 SASEGT. The V and J ends lost 3 bases and 8 bases, in that order; junction bases with no gene match: 13. The CDR3 contains 16 residues. The CDR3, as DNA: TGTGCCAGCAGTGACAGCATTGGGGCAGGGGGAGATGAGCAGTTCTTC. Amino acids: CASSDSIGAGGDEQFF.

This clone was counted once. V gene TRBV28 combines with J gene TRBJ2-7; D may be TRBD1 (6 bases). The germline CDR1 and CDR2 sequences are MDHEN and SYDVKM. CDR3 length: 14 residues. Trimming pared 5 bases from V and 0 bases from J, leaving 11 bases between. This chain's CDR3 is CASSLRDNSYEQYF. CDR3 bases: TGTGCCAGCAGTCTCCGGGACAACTCCTACGAGCAGTACTTC.

This chain connects TRBV18 to TRBJ2-7; 13 positions agree with TRBD2. CDR1 and CDR2 (germline): KGHSH, LQKENI. CDR3 size: 17 residues. V lost 3 bases, J lost 2 bases, and 7 bases stayed unmatched. This CDR3 is CASSPRHGLAGAYEQYF. The CDR3 DNA is TGTGCCAGCTCACCTCGGCATGGACTAGCGGGAGCCTACGAGCAGTACTTC.

The genes are TRBV19 and TRBJ2-1; D unresolved. The CDR3 runs 12 residues. The V gene lost 6 bases and the J gene lost 6 bases, with 9 bases spanning the gap. The V gene's germline CDR1 is LNHDA and CDR2 SQIVND (reference sequence). The CDR3 is CASRNSVNEQFF. In DNA form, the CDR3 reads TGTGCCAGTAGAAATTCAGTCAATGAGCAGTTCTTC.

The gene calls are TRBV19 and TRBJ1-1; 7 nucleotides align to TRBD1. Trimming at V came to 4 bases and at J to 1 base, leaving 3 bases not matched to a gene. The CDR3 length is 14 residues. The V gene's germline CDR1 is LNHDA and CDR2 SQIVND (reference sequence). CDR3 loop: CASSKTGANTEAFF. DNA of the CDR3: TGTGCCAGTAGTAAAACAGGGGCGAACACTGAAGCTTTCTTT.

The chain uses TRBV4-1 and TRBJ1-1; perhaps TRBD1 as D (5 bases). The V end lost 3 bases, the J end lost 2 bases, and 13 bases lay between the germline ends. Germline V gene sequence: CDR1 MGHRA, CDR2 YSYEKL. This CDR3 region has 15 residues. The CDR3 DNA is TGCGCCAGCAGCCAGGAGGGGAGGGTTAACACTGAAGCTTTCTTT. Translating gives CASSQEGRVNTEAFF.

The rearrangement joins TRBV9 to TRBJ2-1; possible D gene TRBD2, 5 bases. There are 13 residues in the CDR3. The germline CDR1 and CDR2 sequences are SGDLS and YYNGEE. V lost 2 bases to trimming and J lost 6 bases, with 9 bases between them. CDR3 loop: CASSVLDSNEQFF. The DNA for the CDR3 is TGTGCCAGCAGCGTTTTGGACTCCAATGAGCAGTTCTTC.

The chain joins TRBV30 to TRBJ1-2, with D uncertain. V lost 4 bases and J 8 bases, leaving 11 bases between the germline ends. Germline V gives CDR1 GTSNPN, CDR2 SVGIG (reference sequence). The CDR3 runs 11 residues. The CDR3 DNA sequence: TGTGCCTGGAATGCGTTGAGCGGCTACACCTTC. Its translation: CAWNALSGYTF.

The rearrangement links TRBV28 to TRBJ2-1; TRBD2 matches 14 bases. The CDR3 runs to 18 residues. V shed 7 bases, J shed 1 base, and the junction held 9 bases outside the gene matches. The germline V gene encodes CDR1 MDHEN and CDR2 SYDVKM. DNA for the CDR3: TGTGCCAGCAAGACTAGCGGGAGGGCCCTCGGGTCCTACAATGAGCAGTTCTTC. Its translation: CASKTSGRALGSYNEQFF.